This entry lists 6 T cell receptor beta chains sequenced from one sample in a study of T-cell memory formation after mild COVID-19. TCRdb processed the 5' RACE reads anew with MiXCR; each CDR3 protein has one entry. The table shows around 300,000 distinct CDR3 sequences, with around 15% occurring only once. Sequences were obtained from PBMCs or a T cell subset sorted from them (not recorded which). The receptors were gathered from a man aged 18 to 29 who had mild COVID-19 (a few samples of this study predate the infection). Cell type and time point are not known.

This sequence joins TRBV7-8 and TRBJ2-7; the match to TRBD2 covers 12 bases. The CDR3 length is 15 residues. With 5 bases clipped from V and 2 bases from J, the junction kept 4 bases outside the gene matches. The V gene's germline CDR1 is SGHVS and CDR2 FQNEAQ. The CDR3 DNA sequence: TGTGCCAGCAGCCCACCTAGCGGGGGGGCCTACGAGCAGTACGTC. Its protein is CASSPPSGGAYEQYV.

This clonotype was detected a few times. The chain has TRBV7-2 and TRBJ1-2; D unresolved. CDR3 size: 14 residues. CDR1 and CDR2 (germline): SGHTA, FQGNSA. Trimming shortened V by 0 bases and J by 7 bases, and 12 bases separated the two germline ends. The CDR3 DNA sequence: TGTGCCAGCAGCTTAGCTGGTGGGGTCGGTGGCTACACCTTC. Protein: CASSLAGGVGGYTF. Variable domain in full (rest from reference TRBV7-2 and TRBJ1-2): GAGVSQSPSNKVTEKGKDVELRCDPISGHTALYWYRQSLGQGLEFLIYFQGNSAPDKSGLPSDRFSAERTGGSVSTLTIQRTQQEDSAVYLCASSLAGGVGGYTFGSGTRLTVV.

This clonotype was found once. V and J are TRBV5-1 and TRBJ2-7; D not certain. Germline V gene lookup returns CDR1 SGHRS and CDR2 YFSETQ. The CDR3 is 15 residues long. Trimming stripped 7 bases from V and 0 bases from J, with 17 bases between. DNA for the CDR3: TGCGCCAGCGCCGAAAACACAGTTAGCTCCTACGAGCAGTACTTC. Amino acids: CASAENTVSSYEQYF.

The CDR3 sequence is CASSVEGYSGQPQHF. The CDR3 nucleotides read TGTGCCAGCAGCGTGGAGGGGTATTCGGGACAGCCCCAGCATTTT. The chain joins TRBV9 to TRBJ1-5; perhaps TRBD1 as D (5 bases). V lost 2 bases and J 7 bases, leaving 16 bases between the germline ends. The CDR3 length is 15 residues. Germline V gives CDR1 SGDLS, CDR2 YYNGEE.

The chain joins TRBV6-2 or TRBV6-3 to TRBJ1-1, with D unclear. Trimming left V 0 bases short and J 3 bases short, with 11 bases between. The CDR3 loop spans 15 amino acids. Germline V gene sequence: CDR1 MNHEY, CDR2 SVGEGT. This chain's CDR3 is CASSYSPGRDTEAFF. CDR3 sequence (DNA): TGTGCCAGCAGTTACTCGCCGGGGAGGGACACTGAAGCTTTCTTT.

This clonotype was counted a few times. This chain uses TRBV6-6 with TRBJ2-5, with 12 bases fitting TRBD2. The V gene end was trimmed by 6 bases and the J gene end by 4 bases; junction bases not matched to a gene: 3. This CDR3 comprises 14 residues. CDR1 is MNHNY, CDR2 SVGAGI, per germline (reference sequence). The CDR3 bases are TGTGCCAGCAGATGGACTAGCGGGGTAGAGACCCAGTACTTC. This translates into CASRWTSGVETQYF.